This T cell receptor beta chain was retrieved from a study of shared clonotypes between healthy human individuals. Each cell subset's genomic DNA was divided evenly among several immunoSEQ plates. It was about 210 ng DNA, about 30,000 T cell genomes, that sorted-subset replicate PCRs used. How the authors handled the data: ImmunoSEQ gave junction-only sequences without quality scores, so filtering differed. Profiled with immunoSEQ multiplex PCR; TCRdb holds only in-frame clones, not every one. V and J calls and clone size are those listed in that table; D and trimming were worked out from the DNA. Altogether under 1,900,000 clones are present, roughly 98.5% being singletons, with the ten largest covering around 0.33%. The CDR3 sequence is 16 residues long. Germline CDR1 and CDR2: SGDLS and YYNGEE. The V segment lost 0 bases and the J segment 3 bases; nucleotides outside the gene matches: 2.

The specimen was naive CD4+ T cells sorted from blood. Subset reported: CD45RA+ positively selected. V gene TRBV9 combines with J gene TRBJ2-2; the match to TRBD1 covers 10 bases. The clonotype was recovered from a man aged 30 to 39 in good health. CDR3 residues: CASSVEGTGDTGELFF. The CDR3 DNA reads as TGTGCCAGCAGCGTAGAAGGGACAGGGGACACCGGGGAGCTGTTTTTT.